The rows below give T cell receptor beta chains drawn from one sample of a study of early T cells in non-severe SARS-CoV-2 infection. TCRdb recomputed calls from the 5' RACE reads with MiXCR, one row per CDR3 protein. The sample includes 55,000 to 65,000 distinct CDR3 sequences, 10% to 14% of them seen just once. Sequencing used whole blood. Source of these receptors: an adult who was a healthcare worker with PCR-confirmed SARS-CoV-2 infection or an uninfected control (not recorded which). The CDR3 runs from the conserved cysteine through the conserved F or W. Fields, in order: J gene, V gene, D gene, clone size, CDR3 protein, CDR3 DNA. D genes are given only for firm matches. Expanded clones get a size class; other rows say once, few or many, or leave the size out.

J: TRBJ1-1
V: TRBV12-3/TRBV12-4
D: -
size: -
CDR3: CASSFHRGGTEAFF
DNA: TGTGCCAGCAGTTTCCACAGAGGGGGCACTGAAGCTTTCTTT

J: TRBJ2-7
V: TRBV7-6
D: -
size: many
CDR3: CASSLATRSGQYF
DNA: TGTGCCAGCAGCTTAGCTACCAGGTCGGGGCAGTACTTC

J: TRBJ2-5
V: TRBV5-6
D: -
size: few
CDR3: CASSDHMGPGETQYF
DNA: TGTGCCAGCAGCGACCACATGGGCCCCGGGGAGACCCAGTACTTC

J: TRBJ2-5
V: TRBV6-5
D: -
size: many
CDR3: CASRTGETQYF
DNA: TGTGCCTCCCGGACGGGGGAGACCCAGTACTTC

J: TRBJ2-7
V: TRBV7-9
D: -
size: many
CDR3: CASSWAGSSYEQYF
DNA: TGTGCCAGCAGCTGGGCGGGGAGCTCCTACGAGCAGTACTTC

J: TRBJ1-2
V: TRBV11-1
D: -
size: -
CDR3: CASSLAGESYGYTF
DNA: TGTGCCAGCAGCTTAGCAGGGGAAAGCTATGGCTACACCTTC

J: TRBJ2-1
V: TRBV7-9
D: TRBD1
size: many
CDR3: CASSLVGQHNEQFF
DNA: TGTGCCAGCAGCTTAGTGGGACAGCACAATGAGCAGTTCTTC

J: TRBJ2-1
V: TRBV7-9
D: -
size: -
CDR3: CASSLDASSYNEQFF
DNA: TGTGCCAGCAGCTTAGACGCATCCTCCTACAATGAGCAGTTCTTC

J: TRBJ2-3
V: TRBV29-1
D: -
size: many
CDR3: CSVASRAADTQYF
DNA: TGCAGCGTTGCTTCCAGGGCTGCAGATACGCAGTATTTT

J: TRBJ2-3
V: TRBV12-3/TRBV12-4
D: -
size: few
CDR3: CASSLGAASTDTQYF
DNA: TGTGCCAGCAGTTTAGGGGCGGCTAGCACAGATACGCAGTATTTT

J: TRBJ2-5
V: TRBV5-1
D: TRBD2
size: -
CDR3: CASSFLAGALTETQYF
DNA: TGCGCCAGCAGCTTCCTAGCGGGGGCCCTGACGGAGACCCAGTACTTC

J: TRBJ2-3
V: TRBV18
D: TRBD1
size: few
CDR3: CASSPPTGTPDTQYF
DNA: TGTGCCAGCTCACCACCGACAGGGACCCCAGATACGCAGTATTTT

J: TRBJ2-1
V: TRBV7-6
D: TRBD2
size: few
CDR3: CASSFASGGDDEQFF
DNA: TGTGCCAGCAGCTTTGCTAGCGGGGGGGATGATGAGCAGTTCTTC

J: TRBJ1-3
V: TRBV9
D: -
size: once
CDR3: CASSVATGSSGNTIYF
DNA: TGTGCCAGCAGCGTAGCTACAGGGAGCTCTGGAAACACCATATATTTT

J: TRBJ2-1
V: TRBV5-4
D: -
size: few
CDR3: CASSRGRGNEQFF
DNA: TGTGCCAGCAGCCGGGGGAGAGGCAATGAGCAGTTCTTC

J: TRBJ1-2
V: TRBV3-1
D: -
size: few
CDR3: CASSQDMGEYGYTF
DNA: TGTGCCAGCAGCCAAGATATGGGGGAGTATGGCTACACCTTC

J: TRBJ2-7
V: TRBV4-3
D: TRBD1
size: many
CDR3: CASSQGRDRGAYEQYF
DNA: TGCGCCAGCAGCCAAGGGAGGGACAGGGGGGCCTACGAGCAGTACTTC

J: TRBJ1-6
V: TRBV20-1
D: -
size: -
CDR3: CSAGGGNHSPLHF
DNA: TGCAGTGCTGGGGGTGGAAATCATTCACCCCTCCACTTT

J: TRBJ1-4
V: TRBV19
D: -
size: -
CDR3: CASSSRLNEKLFF
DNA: TGTGCCAGTAGTTCGCGGCTTAATGAAAAACTGTTTTTT

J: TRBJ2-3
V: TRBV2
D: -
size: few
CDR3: CAVYGGPGTDTQYF
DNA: TGTGCGGTGTACGGGGGGCCAGGCACAGATACGCAGTATTTT

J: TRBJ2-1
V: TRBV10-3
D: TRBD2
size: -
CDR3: CAISEPRGGPISEQFF
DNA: TGTGCCATCAGTGAGCCGCGGGGGGGCCCGATAAGTGAGCAGTTCTTC

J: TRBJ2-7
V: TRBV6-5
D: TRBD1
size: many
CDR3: CASSIQGAISYEQYF
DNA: TGTGCCAGCAGTATACAGGGGGCCATTTCCTACGAGCAGTACTTC

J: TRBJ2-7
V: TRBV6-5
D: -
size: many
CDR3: CASSYNRDSYEQYF
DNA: TGTGCCAGCAGTTACAACAGGGATTCCTACGAGCAGTACTTC

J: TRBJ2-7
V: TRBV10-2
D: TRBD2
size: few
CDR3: CASSGASGGNEQYF
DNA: TGCGCCAGCAGTGGTGCTAGCGGGGGGAACGAGCAGTACTTC

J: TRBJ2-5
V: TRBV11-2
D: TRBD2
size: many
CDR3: CASSLPQLAGGQETQYF
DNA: TGTGCCAGCAGCTTACCCCAGCTAGCGGGGGGGCAAGAGACCCAGTACTTC

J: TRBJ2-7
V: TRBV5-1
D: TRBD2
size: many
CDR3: CASSYASGGFSEQYF
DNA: TGCGCCAGCAGCTACGCTTCGGGGGGGTTTTCCGAGCAGTACTTC

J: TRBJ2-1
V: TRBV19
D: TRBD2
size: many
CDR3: CASSIELAGFSRDNEQFF
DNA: TGTGCCAGTAGTATAGAGCTAGCGGGGTTTAGCCGGGACAATGAGCAGTTCTTC

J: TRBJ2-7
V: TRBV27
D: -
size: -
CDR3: CASKVRDNSYEQYF
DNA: TGTGCCAGCAAGGTCCGGGACAACTCCTACGAGCAGTACTTC

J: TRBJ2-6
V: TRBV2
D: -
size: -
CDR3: CASSEGGPLSGANVLTF
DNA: TGTGCCAGCAGTGAAGGGGGTCCGTTATCTGGGGCCAACGTCCTGACTTTC

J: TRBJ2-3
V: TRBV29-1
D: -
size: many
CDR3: CSLGMVADTQYF
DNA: TGCAGCCTTGGGATGGTTGCAGATACGCAGTATTTT

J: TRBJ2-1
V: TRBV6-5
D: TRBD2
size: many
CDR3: CASTSPSGADNEQFF
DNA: TGTGCCAGCACCAGTCCTAGCGGGGCAGACAATGAGCAGTTCTTC

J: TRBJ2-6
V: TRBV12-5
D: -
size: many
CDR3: CASGLHATDSGANVLTF
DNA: TGTGCTAGTGGTTTACATGCAACAGACTCTGGGGCCAACGTCCTGACTTTC

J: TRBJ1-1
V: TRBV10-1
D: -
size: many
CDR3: CASSDGGLGTEAFF
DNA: TGCGCCAGCAGTGATGGGGGTCTGGGCACTGAAGCTTTCTTT

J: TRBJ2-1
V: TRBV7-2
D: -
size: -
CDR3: CASKTGRGNNEQFF
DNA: TGTGCCAGCAAAACTGGCAGGGGTAACAATGAGCAGTTCTTC

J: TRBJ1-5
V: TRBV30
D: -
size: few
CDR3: CAWSGSSNQPQHF
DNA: TGTGCCTGGAGTGGCAGTAGCAATCAGCCCCAGCATTTT